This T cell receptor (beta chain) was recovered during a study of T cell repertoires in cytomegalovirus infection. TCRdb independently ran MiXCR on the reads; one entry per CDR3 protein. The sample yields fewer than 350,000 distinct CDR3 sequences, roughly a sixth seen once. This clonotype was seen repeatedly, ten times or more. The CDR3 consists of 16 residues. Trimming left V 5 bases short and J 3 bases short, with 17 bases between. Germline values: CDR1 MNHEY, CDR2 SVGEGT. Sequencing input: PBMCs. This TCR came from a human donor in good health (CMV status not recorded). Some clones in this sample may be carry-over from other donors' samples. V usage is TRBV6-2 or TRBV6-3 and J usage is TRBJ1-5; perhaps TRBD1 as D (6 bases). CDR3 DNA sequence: TGTGCCAGCAGTAGACCTGGACAGAACCCCAATCAGCCCCAGCATTTT. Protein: CASSRPGQNPNQPQHF.